The clone carrying this TCR beta chain was seen only a few times. The same CDR3 is also encoded by other DNA sequences in this sample. These data originate in a study of shared clonotypes between healthy human individuals. On the study more broadly: CD4 naive and CD4 memory each took three plates per donor, while CD8 naive took two and CD8 memory one.

The CDR3 runs to 11 residues. Germline CDR1 and CDR2: MNHEY and SMNVEV (reference sequence). With 3 bases removed from V and 4 bases from J, the gap between germline ends came to 4 bases. The authors ran the assay at deep level. The data were produced by immunoSEQ multiplex PCR, yet TCRdb's version contains in-frame clones alone and is incomplete. Of almost 700,000 clones in the sample, about 92% were seen once. In the naive CD8 group, cells lacked CD45RO and were positively selected for CCR7, so terminally differentiated effector memory CD45RA+ cells were left out. The sample consisted of naive CD8+ T cells sorted from blood. This clonotype was sampled from a man aged 30 to 45 in good health. The V call is TRBV27, the J call TRBJ2-7; D ambiguous. In nucleotides, the CDR3 is TGTGCCAGCAGTTTTGGGTACGAGCAGTACTTC. It encodes CASSFGYEQYF.